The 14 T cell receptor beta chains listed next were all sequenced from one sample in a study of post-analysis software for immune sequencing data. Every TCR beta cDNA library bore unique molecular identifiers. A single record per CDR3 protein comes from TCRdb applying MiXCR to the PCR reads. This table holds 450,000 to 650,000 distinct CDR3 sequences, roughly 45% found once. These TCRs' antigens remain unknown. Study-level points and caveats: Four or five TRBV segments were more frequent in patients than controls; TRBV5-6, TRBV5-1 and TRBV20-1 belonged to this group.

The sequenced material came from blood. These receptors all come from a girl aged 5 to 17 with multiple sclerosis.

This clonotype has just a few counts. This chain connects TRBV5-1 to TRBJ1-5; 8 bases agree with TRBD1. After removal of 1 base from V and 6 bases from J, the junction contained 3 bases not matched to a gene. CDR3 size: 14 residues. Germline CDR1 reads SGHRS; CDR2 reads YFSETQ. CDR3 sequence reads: CASSLSTGVQPQHF. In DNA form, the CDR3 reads TGCGCCAGCAGCTTGTCGACAGGGGTTCAGCCCCAGCATTTT.

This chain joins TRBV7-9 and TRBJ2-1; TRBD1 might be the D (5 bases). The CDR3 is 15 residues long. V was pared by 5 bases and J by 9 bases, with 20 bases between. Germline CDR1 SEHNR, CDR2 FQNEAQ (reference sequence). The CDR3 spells CASSPTESTVREQFF. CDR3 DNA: TGTGCCAGCAGCCCAACCGAATCGACAGTCCGTGAGCAGTTCTTC.

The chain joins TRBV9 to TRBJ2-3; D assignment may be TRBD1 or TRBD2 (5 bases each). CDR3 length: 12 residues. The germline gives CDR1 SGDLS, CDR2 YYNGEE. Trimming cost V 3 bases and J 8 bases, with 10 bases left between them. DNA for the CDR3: TGTGCCAGCAGCGCCTCTGGGGGTACGCAGTATTTT. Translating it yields CASSASGGTQYF.

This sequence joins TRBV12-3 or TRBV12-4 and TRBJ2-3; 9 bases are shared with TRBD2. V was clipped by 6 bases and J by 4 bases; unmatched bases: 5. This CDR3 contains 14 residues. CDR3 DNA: TGTGCCAGCAGATTACTAGCGGGTTCAGATACGCAGTATTTT. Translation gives CASRLLAGSDTQYF.

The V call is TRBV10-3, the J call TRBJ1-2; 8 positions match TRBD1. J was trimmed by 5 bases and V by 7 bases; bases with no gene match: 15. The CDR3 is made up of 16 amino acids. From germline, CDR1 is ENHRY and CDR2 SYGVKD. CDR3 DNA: TGTGCCATCAAGGCCGGGACAGGAACCTTAGGGTATGGCTACACCTTC. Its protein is CAIKAGTGTLGYGYTF.

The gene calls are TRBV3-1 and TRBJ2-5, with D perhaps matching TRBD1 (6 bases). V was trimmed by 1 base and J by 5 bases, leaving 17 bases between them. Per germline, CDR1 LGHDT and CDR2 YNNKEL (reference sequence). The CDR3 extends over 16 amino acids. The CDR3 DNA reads TGTGCCAGCAGCCAAGTCGGGTCTGGGGGCGCCGAGACCCAGTACTTC. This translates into CASSQVGSGGAETQYF.

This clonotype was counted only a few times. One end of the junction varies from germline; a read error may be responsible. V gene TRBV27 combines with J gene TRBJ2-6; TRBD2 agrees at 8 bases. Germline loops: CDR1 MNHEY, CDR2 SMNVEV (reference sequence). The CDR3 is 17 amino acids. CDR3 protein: CASSISGGASGANVLTF. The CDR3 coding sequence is TGTGCCAGCAGTATATCGGGGGGGGCCTCTGGGGCCAACGTCCTGACTTTC.

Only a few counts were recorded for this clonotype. CDR3 region: CASSQPGRVQGYTF. The CDR3 DNA follows: TGCGCCAGCAGCCAACCTGGCAGGGTCCAAGGCTACACCTTC. The chain combines TRBV4-1 with TRBJ1-2; D might be TRBD1 (5 bases). V was cut by 2 bases and J by 8 bases, with 15 bases left in between. CDR3 size: 14 residues. Germline lookup yields CDR1 MGHRA and CDR2 YSYEKL.

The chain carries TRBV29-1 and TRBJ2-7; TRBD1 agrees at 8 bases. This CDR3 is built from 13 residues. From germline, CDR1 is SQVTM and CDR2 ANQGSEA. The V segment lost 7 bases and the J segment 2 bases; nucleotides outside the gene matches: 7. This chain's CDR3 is CSAGQGGAYEQYF. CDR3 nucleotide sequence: TGCAGCGCAGGACAGGGTGGGGCCTACGAGCAGTACTTC.

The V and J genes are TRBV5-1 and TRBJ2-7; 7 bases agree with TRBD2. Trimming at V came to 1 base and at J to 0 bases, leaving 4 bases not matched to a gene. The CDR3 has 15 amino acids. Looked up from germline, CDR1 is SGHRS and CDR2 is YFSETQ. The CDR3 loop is CASSLLPGGSYEQYF. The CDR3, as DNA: TGCGCCAGCAGCTTGCTTCCGGGAGGCTCCTACGAGCAGTACTTC.

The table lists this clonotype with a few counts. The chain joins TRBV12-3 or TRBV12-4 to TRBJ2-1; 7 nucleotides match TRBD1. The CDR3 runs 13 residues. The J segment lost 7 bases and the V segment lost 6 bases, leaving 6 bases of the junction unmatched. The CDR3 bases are TGTGCCAGCAGGAGGACAGGTATGAATGAGCAGTTCTTC. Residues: CASRRTGMNEQFF.

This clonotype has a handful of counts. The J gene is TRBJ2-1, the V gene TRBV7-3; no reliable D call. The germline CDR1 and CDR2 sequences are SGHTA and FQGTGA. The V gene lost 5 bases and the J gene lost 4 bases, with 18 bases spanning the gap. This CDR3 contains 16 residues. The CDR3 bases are TGTGCCAGCAGCAACCCCGGCGAGACTGCATACAATGAGCAGTTCTTC. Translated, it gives CASSNPGETAYNEQFF.

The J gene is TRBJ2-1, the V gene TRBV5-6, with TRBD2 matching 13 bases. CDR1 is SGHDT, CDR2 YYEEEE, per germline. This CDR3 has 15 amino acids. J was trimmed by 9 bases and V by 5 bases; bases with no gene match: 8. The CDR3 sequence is CASSPGLAGRGEQFF. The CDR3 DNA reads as TGTGCCAGCAGTCCGGGACTAGCGGGACGAGGTGAGCAGTTCTTC.

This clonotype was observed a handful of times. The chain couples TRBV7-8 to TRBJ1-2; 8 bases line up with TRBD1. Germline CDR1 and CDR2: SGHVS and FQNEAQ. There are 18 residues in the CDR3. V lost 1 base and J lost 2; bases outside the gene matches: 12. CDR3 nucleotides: TGTGCCAGCAGCTTAGGAGCGGGCAGGGGGCGTCTGAACTATGGCTACACCTTC. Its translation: CASSLGAGRGRLNYGYTF.